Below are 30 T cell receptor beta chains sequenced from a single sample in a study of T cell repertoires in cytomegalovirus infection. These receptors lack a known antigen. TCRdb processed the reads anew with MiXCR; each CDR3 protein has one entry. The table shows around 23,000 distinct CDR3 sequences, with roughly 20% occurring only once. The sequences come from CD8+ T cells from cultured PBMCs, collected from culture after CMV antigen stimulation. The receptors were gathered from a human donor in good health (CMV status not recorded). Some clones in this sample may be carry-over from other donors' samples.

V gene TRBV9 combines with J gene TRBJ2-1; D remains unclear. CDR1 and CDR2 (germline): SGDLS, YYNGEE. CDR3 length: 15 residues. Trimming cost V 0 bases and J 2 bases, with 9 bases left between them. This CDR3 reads CASSVAPVPYNEQFF. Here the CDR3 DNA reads TGTGCCAGCAGCGTAGCTCCAGTCCCCTACAATGAGCAGTTCTTC.

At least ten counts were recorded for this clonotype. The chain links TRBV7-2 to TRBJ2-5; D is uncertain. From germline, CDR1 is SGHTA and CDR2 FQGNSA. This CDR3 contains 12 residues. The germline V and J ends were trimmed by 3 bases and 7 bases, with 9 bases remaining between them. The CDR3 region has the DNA TGTGCCAGCAGCTTCGGTCAGTCGACCCAGTACTTC. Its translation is CASSFGQSTQYF.

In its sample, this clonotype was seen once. CDR3 amino acids: CASSSRGNQPQHF. Written as DNA, the CDR3 is TGTGCCAGCAGCTCCAGGGGTAATCAGCCCCAGCATTTT. J is TRBJ1-5 and V is TRBV7-2; maybe TRBD1 (6 bases). This CDR3 has 13 amino acids. Germline V CDR1 and CDR2: SGHTA, FQGNSA. V lost 4 bases, J lost 4 bases, and 8 bases lay in between.

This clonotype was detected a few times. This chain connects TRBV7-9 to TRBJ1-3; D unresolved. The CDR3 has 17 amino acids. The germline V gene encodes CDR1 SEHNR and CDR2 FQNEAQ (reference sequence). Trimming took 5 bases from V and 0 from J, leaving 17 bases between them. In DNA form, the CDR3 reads TGTGCCAGCAGCCCCCGGCACCCGGACTCCTCTGGAAACACCATATATTTT. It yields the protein CASSPRHPDSSGNTIYF.

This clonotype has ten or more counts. The CDR3 coding sequence is TGTGCCAGCAGCCTACGGACTAGCGGGGTATCAGAGACCCAGTACTTC. This gives the protein CASSLRTSGVSETQYF. The chain couples TRBV7-2 to TRBJ2-5; 12 positions match TRBD2. CDR3 length equals 16 residues. V lost 5 bases and J lost 4; bases outside the gene matches: 8. Germline CDR1 SGHTA, CDR2 FQGNSA.

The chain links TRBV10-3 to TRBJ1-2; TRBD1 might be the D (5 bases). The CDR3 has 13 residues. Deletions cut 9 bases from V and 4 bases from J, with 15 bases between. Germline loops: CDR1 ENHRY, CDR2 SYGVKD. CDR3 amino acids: CAMGTGESYGYTF. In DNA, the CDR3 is TGTGCCATGGGGACGGGGGAAAGCTATGGCTACACCTTC.

This CDR3 is CASSQFRFDEQFF. The CDR3, as DNA: TGCGCCAGCAGCCAGTTCCGGTTCGATGAGCAGTTCTTC. V and J are TRBV4-1 and TRBJ2-1; D is unresolved. Germline V gene lookup returns CDR1 MGHRA and CDR2 YSYEKL. The V gene lost 3 bases and the J gene lost 8 bases, with 11 bases spanning the gap. This CDR3 comprises 13 residues.

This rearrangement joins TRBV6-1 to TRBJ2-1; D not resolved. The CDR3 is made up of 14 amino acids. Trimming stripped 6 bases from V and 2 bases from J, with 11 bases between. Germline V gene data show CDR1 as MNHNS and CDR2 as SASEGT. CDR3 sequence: CASRGRVAYNEQFF. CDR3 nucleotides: TGTGCCAGCAGAGGACGGGTCGCCTACAATGAGCAGTTCTTC.

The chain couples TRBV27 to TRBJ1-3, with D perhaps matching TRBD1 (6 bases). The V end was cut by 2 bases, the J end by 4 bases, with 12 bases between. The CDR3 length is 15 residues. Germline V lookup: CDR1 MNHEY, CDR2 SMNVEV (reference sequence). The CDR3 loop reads CASSLSWGAGNTIYF. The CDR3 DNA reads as TGTGCCAGCAGTTTAAGTTGGGGGGCCGGAAACACCATATATTTT.

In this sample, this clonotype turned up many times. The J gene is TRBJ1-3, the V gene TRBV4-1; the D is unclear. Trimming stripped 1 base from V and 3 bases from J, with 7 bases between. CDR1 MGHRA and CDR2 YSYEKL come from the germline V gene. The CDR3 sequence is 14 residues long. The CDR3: CASSQVSLGNTIYF. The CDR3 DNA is TGCGCCAGCAGCCAAGTGTCACTTGGAAACACCATATATTTT.

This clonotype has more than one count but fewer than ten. CDR3 nucleotide sequence: TGTGCCAGCAGCTCTTCCTCCTACGAGCAGTACTTC. Translation: CASSSSSYEQYF. This chain joins TRBV7-9 and TRBJ2-7; no reliable D call. The CDR3 is made up of 12 amino acids. V was clipped by 4 bases and J by 0 bases, with 4 bases between them. The germline CDR1 and CDR2 sequences are SEHNR and FQNEAQ (reference sequence).

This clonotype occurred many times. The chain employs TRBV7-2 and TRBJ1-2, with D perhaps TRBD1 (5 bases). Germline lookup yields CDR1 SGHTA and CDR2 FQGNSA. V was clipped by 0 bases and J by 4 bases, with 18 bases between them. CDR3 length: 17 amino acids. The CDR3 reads CASSLAVGGETSYGYTF. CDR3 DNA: TGTGCCAGCAGCTTAGCGGTAGGAGGGGAAACTAGCTATGGCTACACCTTC.

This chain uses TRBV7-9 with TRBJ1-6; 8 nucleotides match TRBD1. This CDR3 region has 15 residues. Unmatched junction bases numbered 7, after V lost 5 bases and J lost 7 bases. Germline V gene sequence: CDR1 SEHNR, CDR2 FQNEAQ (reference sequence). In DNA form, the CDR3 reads TGTGCCAGCAGCGACAGGACAGGGCCGAATTCACCCCTCCACTTT. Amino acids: CASSDRTGPNSPLHF.

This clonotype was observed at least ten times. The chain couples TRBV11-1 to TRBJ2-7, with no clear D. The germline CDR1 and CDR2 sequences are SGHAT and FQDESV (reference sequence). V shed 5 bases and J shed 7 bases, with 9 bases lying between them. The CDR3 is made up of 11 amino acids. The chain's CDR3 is CASSIRREQYF. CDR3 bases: TGTGCCAGCAGCATACGCCGGGAGCAGTACTTC.

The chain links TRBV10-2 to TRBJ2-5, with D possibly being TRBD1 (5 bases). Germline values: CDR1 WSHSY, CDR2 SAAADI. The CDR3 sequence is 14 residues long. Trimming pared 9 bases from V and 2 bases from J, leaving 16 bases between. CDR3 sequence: CASSGRAFQETQYF. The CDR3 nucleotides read TGCGCCAGTTCAGGCAGGGCGTTTCAAGAGACCCAGTACTTC.

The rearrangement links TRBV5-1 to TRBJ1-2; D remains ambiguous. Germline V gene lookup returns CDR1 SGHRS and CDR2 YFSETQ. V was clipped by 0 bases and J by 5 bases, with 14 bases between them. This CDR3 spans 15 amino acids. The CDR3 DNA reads TGCGCCAGCAGCTTGGCTGGGTCGGTTGGATATGGCTACACCTTC. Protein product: CASSLAGSVGYGYTF. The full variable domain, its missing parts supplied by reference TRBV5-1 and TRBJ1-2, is KAGVTQTPRYLIKTRGQQVTLSCSPISGHRSVSWYQQTPGQGLQFLFEYFSETQRNKGNFPGRFSGRQFSNSRSEMNVSTLELGDSALYLCASSLAGSVGYGYTFGSGTRLTVV.

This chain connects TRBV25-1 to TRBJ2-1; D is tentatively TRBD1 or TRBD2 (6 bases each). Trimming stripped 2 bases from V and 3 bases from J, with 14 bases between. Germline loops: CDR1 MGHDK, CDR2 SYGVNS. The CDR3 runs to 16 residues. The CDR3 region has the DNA TGTGCCAGCAGTGAAGAGGGCAGGGGACTCTACAATGAGCAGTTCTTC. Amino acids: CASSEEGRGLYNEQFF.

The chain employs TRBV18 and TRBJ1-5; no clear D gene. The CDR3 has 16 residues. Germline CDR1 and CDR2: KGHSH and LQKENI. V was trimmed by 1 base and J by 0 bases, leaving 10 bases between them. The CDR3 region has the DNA TGTGCCAGCTCACCACTCGAGGTTGTTAGCAATCAGCCCCAGCATTTT. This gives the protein CASSPLEVVSNQPQHF.

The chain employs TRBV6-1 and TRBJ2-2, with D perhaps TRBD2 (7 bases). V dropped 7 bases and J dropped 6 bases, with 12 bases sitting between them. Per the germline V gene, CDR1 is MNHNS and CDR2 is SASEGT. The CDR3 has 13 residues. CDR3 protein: CASTWGGPGELFF. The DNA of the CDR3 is TGTGCCAGCACTTGGGGGGGCCCCGGGGAGCTGTTTTTT.

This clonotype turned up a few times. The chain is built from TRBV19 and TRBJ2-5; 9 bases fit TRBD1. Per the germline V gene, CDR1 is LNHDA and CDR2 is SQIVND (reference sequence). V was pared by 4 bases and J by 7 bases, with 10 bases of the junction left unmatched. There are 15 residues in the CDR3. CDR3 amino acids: CASSNRDRARWTQYF. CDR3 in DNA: TGTGCCAGTAGTAACCGGGACAGGGCGAGGTGGACCCAGTACTTC.

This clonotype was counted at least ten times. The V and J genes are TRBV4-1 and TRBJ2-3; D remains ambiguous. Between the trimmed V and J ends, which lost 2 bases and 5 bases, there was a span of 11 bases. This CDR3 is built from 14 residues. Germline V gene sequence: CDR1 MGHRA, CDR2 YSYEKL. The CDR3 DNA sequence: TGCGCCAGCAGCCAATCCATGATCGGAGATACGCAGTATTTT. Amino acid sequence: CASSQSMIGDTQYF.

CDR3 protein: CASSLIGELFF. The CDR3 DNA reads as TGTGCCAGCAGTTTAATCGGGGAGCTGTTTTTT. The V gene is TRBV12-3 or TRBV12-4, the J gene TRBJ2-2; D ambiguous. The germline V and J ends were trimmed by 2 bases and 7 bases, with 2 bases remaining between them. The CDR3 has 11 amino acids.

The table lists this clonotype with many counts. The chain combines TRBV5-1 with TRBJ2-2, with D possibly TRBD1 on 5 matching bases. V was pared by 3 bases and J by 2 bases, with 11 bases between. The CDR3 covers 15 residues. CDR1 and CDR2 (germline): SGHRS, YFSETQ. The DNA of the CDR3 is TGCGCCAGCAGCTCTAGGACACCTAACACCGGGGAGCTGTTTTTT. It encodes CASSSRTPNTGELFF.

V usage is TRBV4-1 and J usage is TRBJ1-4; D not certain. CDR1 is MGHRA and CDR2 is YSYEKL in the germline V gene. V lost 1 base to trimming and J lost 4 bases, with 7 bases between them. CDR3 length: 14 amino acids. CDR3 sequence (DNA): TGCGCCAGCAGCCAAGGACGGAGTAATGAAAAACTGTTTTTT. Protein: CASSQGRSNEKLFF.

The CDR3: CATSDSDYYGYTF. The CDR3 bases are TGTGCCACCAGTGATTCGGACTACTATGGCTACACCTTC. This rearrangement joins TRBV24-1 to TRBJ1-2, with D uncertain. This CDR3 is built from 13 residues. The germline V gene encodes CDR1 KGHDR and CDR2 SFDVKD. V was clipped by 2 bases and J by 3 bases, with 6 bases between them.

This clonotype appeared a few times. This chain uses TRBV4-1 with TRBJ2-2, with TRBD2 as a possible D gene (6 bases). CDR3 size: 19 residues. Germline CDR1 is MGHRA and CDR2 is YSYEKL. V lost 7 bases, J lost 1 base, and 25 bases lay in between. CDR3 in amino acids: CASTRLGTRDSRNTGELFF. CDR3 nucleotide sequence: TGCGCCAGCACCCGACTGGGCACCCGGGACTCGAGGAACACCGGGGAGCTGTTTTTT.

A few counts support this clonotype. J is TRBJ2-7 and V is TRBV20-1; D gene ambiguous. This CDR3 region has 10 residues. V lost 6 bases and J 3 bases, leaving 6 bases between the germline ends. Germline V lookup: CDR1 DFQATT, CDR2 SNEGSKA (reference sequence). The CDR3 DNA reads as TGCAGTGCCAATCACTACGAGCAGTACTTC. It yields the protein CSANHYEQYF.

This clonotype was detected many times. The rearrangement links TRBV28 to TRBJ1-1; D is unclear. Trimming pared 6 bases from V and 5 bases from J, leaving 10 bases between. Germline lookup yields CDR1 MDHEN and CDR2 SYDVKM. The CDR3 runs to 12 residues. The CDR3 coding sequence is TGTGCCAGCAGCCCGCGCGGAACTGAAGCTTTCTTT. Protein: CASSPRGTEAFF.

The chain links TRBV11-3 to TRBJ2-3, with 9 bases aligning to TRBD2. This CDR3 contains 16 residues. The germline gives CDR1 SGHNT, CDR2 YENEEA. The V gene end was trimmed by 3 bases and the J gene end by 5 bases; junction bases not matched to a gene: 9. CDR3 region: CASSLGLARGGDTQYF. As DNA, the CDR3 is TGTGCCAGCAGCTTGGGACTAGCAAGAGGTGGAGATACGCAGTATTTT.

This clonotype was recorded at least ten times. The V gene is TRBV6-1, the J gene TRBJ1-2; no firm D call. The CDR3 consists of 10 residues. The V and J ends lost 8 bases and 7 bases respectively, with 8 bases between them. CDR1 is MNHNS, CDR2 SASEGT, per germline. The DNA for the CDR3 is TGTGCCAGCTTTTGGGGTGGCTACACCTTC. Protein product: CASFWGGYTF.